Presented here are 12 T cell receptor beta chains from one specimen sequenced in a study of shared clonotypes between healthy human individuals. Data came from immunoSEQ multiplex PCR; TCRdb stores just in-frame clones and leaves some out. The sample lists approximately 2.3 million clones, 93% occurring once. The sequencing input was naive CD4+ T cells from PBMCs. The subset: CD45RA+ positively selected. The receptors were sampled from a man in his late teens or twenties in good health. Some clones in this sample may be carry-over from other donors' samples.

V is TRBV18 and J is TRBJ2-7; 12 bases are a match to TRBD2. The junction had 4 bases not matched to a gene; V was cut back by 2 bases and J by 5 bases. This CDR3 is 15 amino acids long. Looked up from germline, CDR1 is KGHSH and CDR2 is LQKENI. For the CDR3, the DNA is TGTGCCAGCTCACCAGCTAGCGGGAGGGCCGACGAGCAGTACTTC. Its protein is CASSPASGRADEQYF.

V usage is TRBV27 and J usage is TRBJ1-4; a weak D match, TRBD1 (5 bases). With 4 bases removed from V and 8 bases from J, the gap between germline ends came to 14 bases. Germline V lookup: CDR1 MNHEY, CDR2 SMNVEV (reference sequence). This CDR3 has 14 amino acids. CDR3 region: CASSSSWGNEKLFF. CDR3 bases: TGTGCCAGCAGTTCGTCCTGGGGGAACGAAAAACTGTTTTTT.

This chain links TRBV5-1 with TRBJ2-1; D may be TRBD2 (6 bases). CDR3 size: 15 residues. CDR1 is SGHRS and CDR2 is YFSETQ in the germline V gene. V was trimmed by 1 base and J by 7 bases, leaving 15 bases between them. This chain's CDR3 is CASSLILGDSNEQFF. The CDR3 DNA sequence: TGCGCCAGCAGCTTGATCCTGGGGGACTCGAATGAGCAGTTCTTC.

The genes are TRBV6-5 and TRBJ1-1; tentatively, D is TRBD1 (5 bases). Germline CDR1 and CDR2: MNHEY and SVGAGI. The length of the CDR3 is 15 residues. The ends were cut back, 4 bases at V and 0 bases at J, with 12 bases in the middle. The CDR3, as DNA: TGTGCCAGCAGTTTCCGGGGCACCATGAACACTGAAGCTTTCTTT. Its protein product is CASSFRGTMNTEAFF.

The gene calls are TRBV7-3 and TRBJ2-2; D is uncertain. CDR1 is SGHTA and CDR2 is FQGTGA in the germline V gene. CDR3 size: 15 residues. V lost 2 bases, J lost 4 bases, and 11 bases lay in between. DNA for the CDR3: TGTGCCAGCAGCTTATCTCCCGGTGGCACCGGGGAGCTGTTTTTT. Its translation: CASSLSPGGTGELFF.

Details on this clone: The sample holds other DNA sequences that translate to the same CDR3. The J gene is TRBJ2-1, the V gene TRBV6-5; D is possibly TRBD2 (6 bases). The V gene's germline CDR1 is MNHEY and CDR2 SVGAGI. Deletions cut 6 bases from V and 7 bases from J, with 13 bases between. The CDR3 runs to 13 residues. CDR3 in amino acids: CASREGTYNEQFF. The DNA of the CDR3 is TGTGCCAGCAGGGAAGGGACTTATAATGAGCAGTTCTTC.

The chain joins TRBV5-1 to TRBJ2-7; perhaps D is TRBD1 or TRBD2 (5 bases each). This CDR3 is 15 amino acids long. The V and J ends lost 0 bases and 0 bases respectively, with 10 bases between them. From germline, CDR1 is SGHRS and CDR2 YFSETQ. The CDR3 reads CASSLDGTTSYEQYF. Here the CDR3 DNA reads TGCGCCAGCAGCTTGGACGGGACCACCTCCTACGAGCAGTACTTC.

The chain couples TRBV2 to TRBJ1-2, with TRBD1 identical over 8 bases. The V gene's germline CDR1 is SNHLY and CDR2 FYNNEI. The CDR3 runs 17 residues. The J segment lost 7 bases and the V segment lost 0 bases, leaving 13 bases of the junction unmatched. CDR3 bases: TGTGCCAGCAGTGAAGCGATCACGAGGACAGGGATAGCTGGCTACACCTTC. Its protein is CASSEAITRTGIAGYTF. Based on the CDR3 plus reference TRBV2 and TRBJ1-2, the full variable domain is EPEVTQTPSHQVTQMGQEVILRCVPISNHLYFYWYRQILGQKVEFLVSFYNNEISEKSEIFDDQFSVERPDGSNFTLKIRSTKLEDSAMYFCASSEAITRTGIAGYTFGSGTRLTVV.

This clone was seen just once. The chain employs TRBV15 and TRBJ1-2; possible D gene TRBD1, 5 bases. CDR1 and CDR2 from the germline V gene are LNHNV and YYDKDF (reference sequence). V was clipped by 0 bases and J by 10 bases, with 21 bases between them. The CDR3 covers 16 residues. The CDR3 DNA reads TGTGCCACCAGCAGAGATCCATGGCGTTTGGACACCAACTACACCTTC. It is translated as CATSRDPWRLDTNYTF. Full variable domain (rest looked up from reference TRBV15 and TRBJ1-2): DAMVIQNPRYQVTQFGKPVTLSCSQTLNHNVMYWYQQKSSQAPKLLFHYYDKDFNNEADTPDNFQSRRPNTSFCFLDIRSPGLGDTAMYLCATSRDPWRLDTNYTFGSGTRLTVV.

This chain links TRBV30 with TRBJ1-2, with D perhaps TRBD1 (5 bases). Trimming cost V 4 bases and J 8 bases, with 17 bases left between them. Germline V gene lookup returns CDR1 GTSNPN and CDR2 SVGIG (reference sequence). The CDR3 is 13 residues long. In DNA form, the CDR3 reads TGTGCCTGGACCCCTACGGGGGTCGAAGGCTACACCTTC. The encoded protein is CAWTPTGVEGYTF.

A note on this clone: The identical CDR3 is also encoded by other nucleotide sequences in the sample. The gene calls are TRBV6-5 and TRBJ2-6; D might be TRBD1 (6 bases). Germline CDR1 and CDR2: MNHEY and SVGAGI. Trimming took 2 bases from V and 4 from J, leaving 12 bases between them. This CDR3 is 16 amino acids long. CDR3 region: CASSYSRGSGANVLTF. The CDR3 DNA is TGTGCCAGCAGTTACAGCAGGGGATCCGGGGCCAACGTCCTGACTTTC.

In nucleotides, the CDR3 is TGTGCCAGCAGTTTTTATTATGAAAAACTGTTTTTT. Its protein is CASSFYYEKLFF. The J gene is TRBJ1-4, the V gene TRBV6-6; D gene unclear. Deletions cut 4 bases from V and 6 bases from J, with 6 bases between. Germline CDR1 is MNHNY and CDR2 is SVGAGI (reference sequence). The CDR3 has 12 amino acids.